The 18 T cell receptor beta chains listed next were all sequenced from one sample in a study of CD4 and CD8 cells across lung adenocarcinoma regions. In TCRdb, the PCR reads were re-called with MiXCR into one record per CDR3 protein. The sample shows roughly 2,900 distinct CDR3 sequences, over 45% of them seen only once. The sequencing sample was made of CD8+ T cells from the center of a lung tumor. All receptors derive from a male donor with lung adenocarcinoma. The CD4 and CD8 labels of this study may be unreliable.

This clonotype is categorized as medium-sized. J is TRBJ2-3 and V is TRBV7-2, with 7 bases that match TRBD1. Trimming cost V 5 bases and J 0 bases; bases outside gene matches: 8. CDR1 and CDR2 (germline): SGHTA, FQGNSA. This CDR3 is 16 amino acids long. The CDR3 sequence: CASSARQGGSTDTQYF. Written as DNA, the CDR3 is TGTGCCAGCAGCGCCCGACAGGGCGGAAGCACAGATACGCAGTATTTT.

The gene calls are TRBV27 and TRBJ1-1; 9 nucleotides agree with TRBD1. From germline, CDR1 is MNHEY and CDR2 SMNVEV (reference sequence). After removal of 8 bases from V and 4 bases from J, the junction contained 5 bases not matched to a gene. The CDR3 is 13 residues long. CDR3 in amino acids: CASGWTGVTEAFF. CDR3 bases: TGTGCCAGCGGCTGGACAGGGGTCACTGAAGCTTTCTTT.

In regard to this clonotype: A much larger clone lies one base from this, so it may be a read error. V usage is TRBV7-2 and J usage is TRBJ2-1; 7 nucleotides line up with TRBD2. The CDR3 consists of 13 residues. Germline V gene data show CDR1 as SGHTA and CDR2 as FQGNSA. V gave up 5 bases and J gave up 13 bases; unmatched junction bases: 11. CDR3 DNA: TGTGCCAGCAGCGGCGGGAGAAGTGGGACCCAGTTCTTC. Its protein product is CASSGGRSGTQFF.

The chain joins TRBV4-1 to TRBJ1-2, with TRBD1 matching over 9 bases. The germline V gene encodes CDR1 MGHRA and CDR2 YSYEKL. Trimming took 0 bases from V and 4 from J; bases not matched to a gene: 12. CDR3 length equals 18 residues. The CDR3 loop reads CASSQEPGTGSVGYGYTF. The CDR3, as DNA: TGCGCCAGCAGCCAAGAACCTGGGACAGGGAGTGTGGGCTATGGCTACACCTTC.

This clonotype was seen a few times. The genes are TRBV10-1 and TRBJ2-1; D might be TRBD1 (6 bases). With the DNA end fitting TRBJ2-5 better, the J assignment may be wrong. This CDR3 comprises 13 residues. Per the germline V gene, CDR1 is WNHNN and CDR2 is SYGVQD (reference sequence). CDR3 sequence reads: CASKYRVSETQYF. CDR3 DNA sequence: TGCGCCAGTAAGTACAGGGTATCAGAGACCCAGTACTTC.

A remark on this clonotype: This may be a read error: a much more frequent sequence differs by one nucleotide. The chain carries TRBV6-1 and TRBJ2-5, with TRBD2 matching over 8 bases. After removal of 2 bases from V and 11 bases from J, the junction contained 13 bases not matched to a gene. Germline V gene sequence: CDR1 MNHNS, CDR2 SASEGT. The CDR3 totals 15 residues. CDR3 loop: CASSELAGGYNEQYF. The CDR3 DNA follows: TGTGCCAGCAGTGAATTGGCGGGGGGCTACAATGAGCAGTACTTC.

By sample fraction, this clonotype is medium-sized. J is TRBJ2-1 and V is TRBV28; 7 bases align to TRBD1. J gave up 4 bases and V 7 bases, and 16 bases lay outside the gene matches. This CDR3 has 17 residues. Germline CDR1 is MDHEN and CDR2 is SYDVKM. The DNA of the CDR3 is TGTGCCAGCATTGAAGGGAGACAGGGCGGCAGGTACAATGAGCAGTTCTTC. As protein: CASIEGRQGGRYNEQFF.

The V and J genes are TRBV6-8 and TRBJ2-3; 7 bases line up with TRBD2. J lost 5 bases, V lost 6 bases, and 17 bases had no gene match. The CDR3 runs to 17 residues. Germline V CDR1 and CDR2: MNHGY, SAAAGT. As DNA, the CDR3 is TGTGCCAGCAGCTACCCACTAGCGCAACGGGGTAAAGATACGCAGTATTTT. Translation gives CASSYPLAQRGKDTQYF.

V and J are TRBV27 and TRBJ1-1, with 7 bases identical to TRBD1. The length of the CDR3 is 14 residues. The germline gives CDR1 MNHEY, CDR2 SMNVEV (reference sequence). Germline trimming cut 4 bases from V and 4 bases from J; bases unmatched to any gene: 6. For the CDR3, the DNA is TGTGCCAGCAGTTCGACAGGGTTGGGCACTGAAGCTTTCTTT. The encoded protein is CASSSTGLGTEAFF.

The V gene is TRBV4-1, the J gene TRBJ2-5, with TRBD2 as a possible D gene (6 bases). The DNA end is more similar to TRBJ2-7, so the J call may be wrong. The CDR3 length is 16 residues. CDR1 MGHRA and CDR2 YSYEKL come from the germline V gene. In nucleotides, the CDR3 is TGCGCCAGCAGCCAAGATCTCGGGACTGCCTCCTACGAGCAGTACTTC. Its protein is CASSQDLGTASYEQYF.

In its sample, this clonotype was seen many times. J is TRBJ2-3 and V is TRBV27, with D unresolved. The J call may be faulty, since TRBJ2-5 better matches the DNA end. Germline CDR1 is MNHEY and CDR2 is SMNVEV (reference sequence). The CDR3 covers 13 residues. The CDR3 DNA reads TGTGCCAGCAGTTTATCGGAGTCAGAGACCCAGTACTTC. It translates to CASSLSESETQYF.

This clonotype is labeled as medium-sized. The rearrangement uses TRBV6-5 and TRBJ2-7; 7 positions match TRBD2. Germline V gene lookup returns CDR1 MNHEY and CDR2 SVGAGI. Unmatched junction bases numbered 5, after V lost 5 bases and J lost 1 base. The CDR3 spans 14 residues. CDR3 in DNA: TGTGCCAGCAGTAACCTAGCGGTATCCTACGAGCAGTACTTC. Translation gives CASSNLAVSYEQYF.

This clonotype was detected once. An end of the junction differs from the germline gene, which may be a read error. The rearrangement links TRBV27 to TRBJ2-3; D may be TRBD2 (7 bases). Per the germline V gene, CDR1 is MNHEY and CDR2 is SMNVEV (reference sequence). The CDR3 length is 17 residues. The CDR3 DNA sequence: TGTGCCAGCAGATCGGGGGCCAGCGGGACTAACAAAGATACGCAGTACTTT. Protein sequence: CASRSGASGTNKDTQYF.

The CDR3 DNA reads as TGCGCCAGCAGTGATTCTACTAGCGGGATGGCAGATACGCAGTATTTT. Its translation is CASSDSTSGMADTQYF. The V gene is TRBV10-1, the J gene TRBJ2-3; 10 positions match TRBD2. The trim removed 3 bases at V and 4 bases at J, leaving 7 bases unmatched. Germline V gene sequence: CDR1 WNHNN, CDR2 SYGVQD (reference sequence). The CDR3 is made up of 16 amino acids.

A remark on this clonotype: A read error may produce the germline difference seen at one junction end. The chain is built from TRBV24-1 and TRBJ2-1; D is undetermined. In germline, CDR1 is KGHDR, CDR2 SFDVKD. The CDR3 contains 11 residues. The CDR3 region is CATGDAVEQFF. In DNA form, the CDR3 reads TGTGCCACCGGTGACGCTGTAGAGCAGTTCTTC.

The genes are TRBV7-9 and TRBJ2-1, with D perhaps matching TRBD1 (6 bases). The J call is doubtful: the DNA matches TRBJ2-7 better. The CDR3 length is 14 residues. Per germline, CDR1 SEHNR and CDR2 FQNEAQ (reference sequence). The DNA for the CDR3 is TGTGCCAGCAGCTTAAGGGGGATTTCCTACGAGCAGTACTTC. It specifies CASSLRGISYEQYF.

This clonotype has only a few counts. The chain has TRBV10-2 and TRBJ1-1; D is perhaps TRBD1 (5 bases). This CDR3 has 13 amino acids. The V and J ends lost 4 bases and 5 bases respectively, with 11 bases between them. The germline gives CDR1 WSHSY, CDR2 SAAADI. The CDR3, as DNA: TGCGCCAGCAGTGTGGAACAGGAGACTGAAGCTTTCTTT. Translating it yields CASSVEQETEAFF.

This clonotype was picked up a small number of times. V gene TRBV28 combines with J gene TRBJ2-3; a possible D gene is TRBD2 (5 bases). The V and J ends lost 5 bases and 8 bases respectively, with 11 bases between them. From germline, CDR1 is MDHEN and CDR2 SYDVKM. This CDR3 contains 12 residues. The CDR3, as DNA: TGTGCCAGCAGTCCCTTGAGCGGTACGCAGTATTTT. Translating it yields CASSPLSGTQYF.